This T cell receptor beta chain was captured by sequencing in a study of blood T cell repertoires in COVID-19. Study information: Sites in the United States, Italy and Spain provided acute and convalescent COVID-19 samples. From T cells, B-cell-depleted T cells, or PBMCs came the material, which was cDNA or gDNA.

Study processing details: How many nucleated cells were present was estimated from reference gene primer amplification. Here immunoSEQ multiplex PCR was the method, and the copy in TCRdb shows in-frame clones only, minus some. Clone size and V and J calls were adopted from that table, with D and trimming inferred from the DNA. The data show around 200,000 clones, about 88% seen once. V was trimmed by 7 bases and J by 0 bases, leaving 11 bases between them. Germline CDR1 is SQVTM and CDR2 is ANQGSEA. This CDR3 comprises 13 residues. The sample consisted of peripheral blood. The chain links TRBV29-1 to TRBJ2-3, with D tentatively TRBD1 (6 bases). The TCR originated in a man aged 18 to 29 with active or convalescent COVID-19. CDR3 protein: CSAGTTSTDTQYF. The CDR3 DNA reads as TGCAGCGCCGGGACAACCAGCACAGATACGCAGTATTTT.